The rows below give T cell receptor beta chains drawn from one sample of a study of CD8+ T cells in alopecia areata. Sequenced by immunoSEQ multiplex PCR; TCRdb stores in-frame clones only, minus some. The sample includes a few hundred thousand clones, about 61% of them seen just once. The sample was CD8+ T cells sorted from blood. The receptor set was obtained from a human donor in good health. CDR3s leave out the opening cysteine and the closing phenylalanine or tryptophan. Some rows have no size entry. The others give once, few or many, or a class for an expanded clone.

>TRBV2|few
ASSESLAGDPYEQY
>TRBV18|.
ASSPVVQETQY
>TRBV5-4|.
ASSQGGLEAF
>TRBV30|.
AWSAPPCT
>TRBV6-5|.
ASSPGQDSYEQY
>TRBV5-1|.
ASSLYLRGSSYNEQF
>TRBV29-1|.
SVVGQERTDTQY
>TRBV4-1|.
ASSQDQGAGGYT
>TRBV4-1|few
ASSQGTGSGYT
>TRBV11-2|.
ASKDMWETQY
>TRBV7-9|few
ASSAESTEGLISGNTIY
>TRBV29-1|.
SVAGGATDEQF
>TRBV11-3|.
ASSRRTSARNEQF
>TRBV27|.
ASSSGYNQPQH
>TRBV7-8|few
ASSLEGTGDTEAF
>TRBV6-1|.
ATTPGTGKGTQY